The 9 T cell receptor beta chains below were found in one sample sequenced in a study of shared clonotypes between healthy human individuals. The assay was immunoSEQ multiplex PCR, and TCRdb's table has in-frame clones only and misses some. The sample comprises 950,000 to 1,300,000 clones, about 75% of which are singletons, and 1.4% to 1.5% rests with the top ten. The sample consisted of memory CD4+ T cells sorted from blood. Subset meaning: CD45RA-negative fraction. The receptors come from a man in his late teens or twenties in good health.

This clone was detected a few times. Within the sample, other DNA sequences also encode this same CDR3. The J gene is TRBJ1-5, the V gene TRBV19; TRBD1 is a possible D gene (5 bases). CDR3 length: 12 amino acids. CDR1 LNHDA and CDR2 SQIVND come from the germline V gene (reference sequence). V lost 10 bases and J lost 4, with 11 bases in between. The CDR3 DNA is TGTGCCACCGGGGGATTTAATCAGCCCCAGCATTTT. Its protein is CATGGFNQPQHF.

The CDR3: CASSLAGQGALRAETQYF. The CDR3 region has the DNA TGCGCCAGCAGCTTGGCGGGGCAGGGGGCCTTGAGGGCCGAGACCCAGTACTTC. V is TRBV5-1 and J is TRBJ2-5; 8 bases fit TRBD1. This CDR3 contains 18 residues. V was pared by 0 bases and J by 5 bases, with 15 bases of the junction left unmatched. Germline values: CDR1 SGHRS, CDR2 YFSETQ.

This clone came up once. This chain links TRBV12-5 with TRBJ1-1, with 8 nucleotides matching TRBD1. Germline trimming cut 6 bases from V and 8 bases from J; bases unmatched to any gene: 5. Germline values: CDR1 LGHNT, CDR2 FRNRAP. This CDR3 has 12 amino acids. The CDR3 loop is CASGSRTGEAFF. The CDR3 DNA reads TGTGCTAGTGGATCAAGGACAGGGGAAGCTTTCTTT.

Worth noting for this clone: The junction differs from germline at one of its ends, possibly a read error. The CDR3, as DNA: TGTGCTAGCAGCTTAGACGCAGGGGAAAAACTGTTTTTT. Residues: CASSLDAGEKLFF. The chain is built from TRBV7-7 and TRBJ1-4; possible D gene TRBD1, 5 bases. The CDR3 extends over 13 amino acids. Germline-derived CDR1 and CDR2 are SSHAT and FNYEAQ (reference sequence). Variable domain in full (rest from reference TRBV7-7 and TRBJ1-4): GAGVSQSPRYKVTKRGQDVTLRCDPISSHATLYWYQQALGQGPEFLTYFNYEAQPDKSGLPSDRFSAERPEGSISTLTIQRTEQRDSAMYRCASSLDAGEKLFFGSGTQLSVL.

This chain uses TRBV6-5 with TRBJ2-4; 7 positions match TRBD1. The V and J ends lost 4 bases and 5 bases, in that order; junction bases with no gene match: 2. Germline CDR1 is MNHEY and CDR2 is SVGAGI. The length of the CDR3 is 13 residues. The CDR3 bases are TGTGCCAGCAGTTCAGGGACAGAAAACATTCAGTACTTC. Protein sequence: CASSSGTENIQYF.

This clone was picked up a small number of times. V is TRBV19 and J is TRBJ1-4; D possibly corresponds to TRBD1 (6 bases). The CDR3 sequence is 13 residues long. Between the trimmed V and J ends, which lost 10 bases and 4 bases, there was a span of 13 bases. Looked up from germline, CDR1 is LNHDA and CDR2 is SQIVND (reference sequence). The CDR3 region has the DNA TGTGCCACGGGGGGGCAGTATAATGAAAAACTGTTTTTT. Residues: CATGGQYNEKLFF.

CDR3 bases: TGCGCCAGCAGCCAAGGACGGAGCTATGGCTACACCTTC. Amino acid sequence: CASSQGRSYGYTF. V is TRBV4-3 and J is TRBJ1-2, with D unclear. Germline-derived CDR1 and CDR2 are LGHNA and YSLEER. The CDR3 length is 13 residues. Trimming took off 1 base at V and 4 bases at J, with 7 bases between the two ends.

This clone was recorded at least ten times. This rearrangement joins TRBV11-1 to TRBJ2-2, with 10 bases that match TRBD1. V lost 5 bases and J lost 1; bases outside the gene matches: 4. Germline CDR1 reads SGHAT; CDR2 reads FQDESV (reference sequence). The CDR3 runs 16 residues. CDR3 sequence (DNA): TGTGCCAGCAGCCCGAGGGACAGGGGGAACACCGGGGAGCTGTTTTTT. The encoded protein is CASSPRDRGNTGELFF.

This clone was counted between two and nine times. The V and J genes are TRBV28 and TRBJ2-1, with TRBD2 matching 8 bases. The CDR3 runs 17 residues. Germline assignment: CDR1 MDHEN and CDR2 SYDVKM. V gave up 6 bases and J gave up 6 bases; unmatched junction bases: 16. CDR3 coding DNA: TGTGCCAGCAGCGACATATTTAGCGGGACGGCCTCCAATGAGCAGTTCTTC. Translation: CASSDIFSGTASNEQFF.